This T cell receptor (beta chain) was captured in a study of OX40 agonist ivuxolimab in advanced cancers. Background on the whole study: Ivuxolimab, which targeted the costimulatory receptor OX40 (CD134), was an agonistic, fully human IgG2 monoclonal antibody. A male proportion of under 85% and a mean age of approximately 58 years, ranging from about 20 to 80, were recorded for the dose-escalation cohort. Intravenous ivuxolimab was administered to patients every 2 weeks at six dose levels: 0.01, 0.1, 0.3, 1.5, 3 and 10 mg/kg. Partial responses were achieved by three dose-escalation patients, of whom one had hepatocellular carcinoma and two had cutaneous melanoma. The point of sequencing TCRbeta in the periphery was to test whether ivuxolimab changed TCR sequence diversity and drove clonal T-cell expansion. Of the 50 to 55 dose-escalation patients, hepatocellular carcinoma was present in about 20, melanoma in approximately 15, renal cell carcinoma in 9 and head and neck cancer in 9. The paper describes the monotherapy dose-escalation part (N = 52 patients) of the phase I trial of ivuxolimab. Prior anti-PD-1, anti-PD-L1 or anti-CTLA-4 therapy was permitted, and less than 45% of dose-escalation patients had received checkpoint inhibitors. General conclusions and limits of the study: The antigen specificity of the peripheral T cells that underwent clonal expansion was not determined. At doses from 0.1 to 3.0 mg/kg, clonal expansion was seen in both CD4+ and CD8+ blood T cells between baseline and week 6. After ivuxolimab, more expanded clones were found on average in CD8+ T cells than in CD4+ T cells. Low levels of normalized T-cell clonal expansion were also seen in some patients who did not respond. In the 0.1-3.0 mg/kg groups, partial responders were among the patients with the lowest normalized peripheral clonal expansion, particularly in CD8+ T cells.

A word on this clone: The antigen it binds to is not known. Base qualities are not provided; no much larger clone lies one nucleotide away.

Genomic DNA was isolated from the sorted cells so that the TCRbeta CDR3 region could be sequenced. TCRbeta CDR3 regions were sequenced using the immunoSEQ Assay. TCRdb obtained this table from immuneACCESS and retained in-frame rearrangements with V and J assigned. These tables miss some clones; where compared with another copy, unresolved V genes account for less than half of the shortfall, and the remainder is unexplained. The sample contains about 150,000 clones, 90% to 95% of them found a single time. Clones ranked in the top ten supply about 0.31% of the sample. The trial excluded patients who had a history of autoimmune disease or were on systemic immunosuppression. In every dose cohort, peripheral blood was drawn for TCR sequencing at baseline, cycle 4 day 1, and cycle 7 day 1. Samples were obtained from an open-label, multicenter, first-in-human phase I dose-escalation trial of ivuxolimab. Adults with locally advanced or metastatic head and neck squamous cell, hepatocellular, melanoma or renal cell carcinoma were enrolled in the trial. CD4+ and CD8+ T cells were sorted separately from peripheral blood before TCR sequencing.

The CDR3 numbers 13 residues from cysteine through phenylalanine. Only CDR3 DNA remains: 39 bases, in frame from the first base. From the germline V gene (reference sequence), CDR1 is SGHNT and CDR2 is YYREEE. V drops 3 bases and J drops 8 bases, leaving 14 bases in between. The rearrangement combines TRBV5-4 with TRBJ1-2; a tentative D call is TRBD1 (6 bases match). This sequence was found in an adult with an advanced solid tumor such as melanoma, head and neck, liver or kidney cancer. The starting material was CD4+ or CD8+ T cells sorted from blood, obtained in a trial of the OX40 agonist ivuxolimab. The DNA is TGTGCCAGCAGCTCGCCGGACAGAGAGGGCTACACCTTC. This gives the protein CASSSPDREGYTF.